This T cell receptor (beta chain) was identified during a study of metastatic and nonmetastatic thyroid tumors. With MiXCR, TCRdb called clones anew from the PCR reads. The sample shows about 33,000 clones, roughly a sixth of them seen only once. This clone was counted only a few times. Thyroid surgery took place with no prior treatment in any patient. Germline V gene data show CDR1 as SGHVS and CDR2 as FQNEAQ. V was clipped by 1 base and J by 2 bases; unmatched bases: 7. The CDR3 contains 16 residues. This TCR derives from a male donor with papillary thyroid cancer or a benign thyroid nodule (not recorded which). Some clones in this sample may be carry-over from other donors' samples. This rearrangement joins TRBV7-8 to TRBJ2-5; 7 nucleotides match TRBD2. Specimen: blood. DNA of the CDR3: TGTGCCAGCAGCTTAGGTACGGCGGGGGAACAAGAGACCCAGTACTTC. Residues: CASSLGTAGEQETQYF.